The present T cell receptor beta chain was sequenced within a study of identical twins. The junction had 8 bases not matched to a gene; V was cut back by 3 bases and J by 0 bases. Germline V gene lookup returns CDR1 DFQATT and CDR2 SNEGSKA (reference sequence). This CDR3 has 15 residues. TCRdb recomputed calls from the 5' RACE reads with MiXCR, one row per CDR3 protein. The data hold hundreds of thousands of distinct CDR3 sequences, with about 18% observed a single time. Only healthy Caucasians were enrolled as donors. Whole-study results and caveats: Sequences that were out-of-frame, alpha and twin-shared displayed an excess of low generation probability. Beta out-of-frame sequences showed weaker excess twin sharing.

This clonotype occurred a few times. Its antigen remains unknown. The same specimen was also included in a second study, on T cells expressing NK-cell markers. From that report: With an anti-gamma-delta TCR antibody, sorting in several experiments was kept to alpha-beta TCR T cells.

The chain carries TRBV20-1 and TRBJ2-7, with TRBD1 matching 7 bases. The clonotype was recovered from a woman under 30 in good health. Specimen: PBMCs. The CDR3 sequence is CSARAADRASYEQYF. In nucleotides, the CDR3 is TGCAGTGCTAGGGCCGCAGACAGGGCCTCCTACGAGCAGTACTTC.